This TCR beta chain was retrieved from a study of OX40 agonist ivuxolimab in advanced cancers. Whole-study findings and limits: The study observed clonal expansion of CD4+ and CD8+ blood T cells by week 6 at 0.1 to 3.0 mg/kg.

The V end was cut by 0 bases, the J end by 5 bases, with 13 bases between. The CDR3 consists of 15 residues. Germline loops: CDR1 LGHNA, CDR2 YNFKEQ. Concerning this clone: Its antigen is unknown.

The data were produced by immunoSEQ multiplex PCR, yet TCRdb's version contains in-frame clones alone and is incomplete. The sample records 15,000 to 20,000 clones, less than 75% being singletons. Baseline was the first blood sampling point, followed by cycle 4 day 1 and cycle 7 day 1. The chain joins TRBV4-2 to TRBJ1-2; perhaps TRBD1 as D (5 bases). The origin of this receptor is an adult with an advanced solid tumor such as melanoma, head and neck, liver or kidney cancer. This material consisted of CD4+ or CD8+ T cells sorted from blood, taken in a trial of the OX40 agonist ivuxolimab. The CDR3 spells CASSQDLGAAYGYTF. DNA of the CDR3: TGTGCCAGCAGCCAAGATCTTGGGGCAGCTTATGGCTACACCTTC.